This T cell receptor beta chain comes out of a study of cytotoxic CD8 clonotypes in ibrutinib-treated CLL (dated by TCRdb to the early 2020s). About the study as a whole: In this cohort, approximately 15 patients were treatment-naive and fewer than 13 were relapsed/refractory, while about 18 had unmutated IGHV. Partial responses were observed in about 25 patients and complete responses in 2; after a median follow-up of around 64 months, remission was maintained in 15 or so patients and progression was observed in approximately 12. Samples at response were collected after a median of roughly twelve months of treatment, with a range of roughly 6 to 40 months. On average, each sample yielded roughly 260,000 productive templates and over 90,000 productive rearrangements. Longitudinal samples were obtainable from about 30% of the roughly 90 participants in the trial. Cryopreserved peripheral blood mononuclear cells were collected at three points: before therapy, at response, and at either sustained remission or disease progression. Patients were still on ibrutinib when every remission and progressive disease sample was collected.

What this sample's time point label stands for: 20 to 25 months on ibrutinib. Roughly 2.2 micrograms of genomic DNA were extracted from cryopreserved PBMCs for TCR beta library preparation. Longitudinal blood samples from CLL patients receiving ibrutinib monotherapy were subjected to high-throughput TCR beta sequencing. Patients were enrolled in a phase 2 open-label single-center ibrutinib monotherapy trial. General findings and caveats noted by the study authors: Lymph node repertoires were not examined, and the timing of sampling was not matched between patients in sustained remission and those whose disease progressed. Public clonotypes were rare and either shrank or stayed stable during treatment, and the rise in clonality at ibrutinib response reflected expansion of private clonotypes. At baseline, clonality was higher than in age-matched healthy donors and showed a strong correlation with circulating CD8+ T-cell counts. Clonality rose at ibrutinib response, remained stable during sustained remission, and dropped back toward baseline at progression.

This clone has just one count. The antigen it recognizes is unknown. No much larger clone exists at a distance of one base, and base qualities are not known. On a MiSeq, deep resolution sequencing aimed for a depth between 1 in 1 million and 1 in 200,000 T cells, with each clonotype covered approximately 9.8x on average. The immunoSEQ hsTCRB Kit was used to generate the TCR beta libraries. Concerning the study's data processing: ImmunoSEQ Data Assistant and ImmunoSEQ Analyzer were used for data analysis, and V, D and J genes were assigned according to IMGT definitions. Clonality, which ranges from 0 to 1, was calculated by subtracting the normalized Shannon entropy of productive rearrangement frequencies from one. Public clonotype analysis was restricted to overrepresented clonotypes comprising at least 0.05% of each patient's repertoire. About twelve repertoires from age-matched healthy donors, obtained from immuneACCESS, served as clonality controls. Held by TCRdb, this immuneACCESS table contains in-frame sequences only and omits some clones. Under half of the omission traces to an unresolved V gene where checked; the cause of the rest is unknown. V, J and clone size derive from that table, while D and trimming were established from the DNA sequence. The table for this sample lists around 250,000 clones; roughly 70% of them were counted only once. Of the sample, over 15% falls within the top ten clones.

The sample in question was PBMCs, obtained after 24 months of ibrutinib treatment. This sequence was found in a human donor with chronic lymphocytic leukemia.

The base sequence is TGTGCCAGCGGGGGGACCCAAGCCTCCTACGAGCAGTACTTC. Its translation is CASGGTQASYEQYF. Recombination connected TRBV9 to TRBJ2-7, and the D gene may be TRBD2, 6 bases matching. V loses 7 bases, J loses 0 bases, and the germline ends lie 14 bases apart. From a lookup of the germline V gene, CDR1 and CDR2 are SGDLS and YYNGEE. The CDR3 numbers 14 residues from cysteine through phenylalanine. The read is trimmed to its CDR3 DNA, 42 bases read in frame from base 1.